Presented here are 14 T cell receptor beta chains from one specimen sequenced in a study of beta chain features in type 1 diabetes listed by TCRdb under 2018. The library relied on the immunoSEQ multiplex PCR assay. The High Capacity cDNA Reverse Transcription Kit was used to reverse transcribe all of the isolated RNA, meaning that expressed TCRB transcripts were what got sequenced. The table comes from immuneACCESS by way of TCRdb, which keeps in-frame sequences with V and J called. Part of the clones is missing from these tables; in studies checked, under half for an unresolved V gene and the rest for unknown reasons. The sample contains 330,000 or so clones, 11% to 15% of them found a single time. Approximately 6.7% of the sample is taken by the ten largest. The source material was central memory CD4+ T cells from blood. Every receptor here comes from a man aged 25 to 45 in good health.

This clone was observed a handful of times. The chain combines TRBV2 with TRBJ1-2; 7 bases fit TRBD1. CDR1 SNHLY and CDR2 FYNNEI come from the germline V gene. J was trimmed by 2 bases and V by 6 bases; bases with no gene match: 6. The CDR3 has 14 amino acids. The CDR3 protein is CASSVLGQNYGYTF. The CDR3 DNA reads as TGTGCCAGCAGCGTCCTGGGACAGAACTATGGCTACACCTTC. Complete variable domain (other parts from reference TRBV2 and TRBJ1-2): EPEVTQTPSHQVTQMGQEVILRCVPISNHLYFYWYRQILGQKVEFLVSFYNNEISEKSEIFDDQFSVERPDGSNFTLKIRSTKLEDSAMYFCASSVLGQNYGYTFGSGTRLTVV.

This clone has only a few counts. This chain uses TRBV9 with TRBJ2-5; TRBD2 might be the D (6 bases). Germline loops: CDR1 SGDLS, CDR2 YYNGEE. The CDR3 spans 15 residues. The V and J ends lost 0 bases and 5 bases respectively, with 14 bases between them. The chain's CDR3 is CASSVGGTPRETQYF. The CDR3 nucleotides read TGTGCCAGCAGCGTAGGCGGGACCCCTAGGGAGACCCAGTACTTC.

The chain links TRBV9 to TRBJ1-3; 9 nucleotides agree with TRBD1. Germline CDR1 is SGDLS and CDR2 is YYNGEE. Trimming took 4 bases from V and 2 from J; bases not matched to a gene: 10. The CDR3 contains 17 residues. The CDR3 protein is CASSPRLGTGPGNTIYF. The CDR3, as DNA: TGTGCCAGCAGCCCCCGACTTGGGACAGGGCCTGGAAACACCATATATTTT.

This clone was observed a handful of times. The chain couples TRBV11-2 to TRBJ1-2; D not resolved. The V end was cut by 1 base, the J end by 4 bases, with 4 bases between. Germline CDR1 SGHAT, CDR2 FQNNGV. CDR3 length equals 12 residues. DNA of the CDR3: TGTGCCAGCAGCTTAGGAGGCTATGGCTACACCTTC. It translates to CASSLGGYGYTF.

Written as DNA, the CDR3 is TGTGCCAGCAGCTTAAATCTAGCGGGAGGAAATGAGCAGTTCTTC. Encoded protein: CASSLNLAGGNEQFF. J is TRBJ2-1 and V is TRBV11-3; 11 nucleotides align to TRBD2. Trimming removed 2 bases from V and 7 bases from J; junction bases left unmatched: 4. Germline V lookup: CDR1 SGHNT, CDR2 YENEEA. This CDR3 contains 15 residues.

The V and J genes are TRBV19 and TRBJ2-2; 13 bases are shared with TRBD2. Germline V gene data show CDR1 as LNHDA and CDR2 as SQIVND (reference sequence). The CDR3 has 18 amino acids. J lost 5 bases, V lost 7 bases, and 13 bases had no gene match. CDR3 nucleotides: TGTGCCAGTACCACGGGACTAGCGGGGAGAGGTGGGACCGGGGAGCTGTTTTTT. Amino acid sequence: CASTTGLAGRGGTGELFF.

This clone was picked up a small number of times. The chain employs TRBV10-2 and TRBJ2-3; the match to TRBD2 covers 8 bases. The J segment lost 3 bases and the V segment lost 6 bases, leaving 11 bases of the junction unmatched. The CDR3 runs 16 residues. Germline CDR1 WSHSY, CDR2 SAAADI. CDR3 residues: CASRSILAGFTDTQYF. CDR3 nucleotide sequence: TGCGCCAGCAGATCCATTCTAGCGGGTTTTACAGATACGCAGTATTTT.

This clone was recorded at least ten times. The rearrangement joins TRBV18 to TRBJ2-7; D call uncertain. Trimming stripped 2 bases from V and 5 bases from J, with 10 bases between. CDR3 length: 13 amino acids. CDR1 is KGHSH and CDR2 is LQKENI in the germline V gene. The CDR3 is CASSPSVKHEQYF. CDR3 DNA sequence: TGTGCCAGCTCACCATCCGTGAAACACGAGCAGTACTTC. Based on the CDR3 plus reference TRBV18 and TRBJ2-7, the full variable domain is NAGVMQNPRHLVRRRGQEARLRCSPMKGHSHVYWYRQLPEEGLKFMVYLQKENIIDESGMPKERFSAEFPKEGPSILRIQQVVRGDSAAYFCASSPSVKHEQYFGPGTRLTVT.

This clone was seen a few times. The chain combines TRBV5-5 with TRBJ1-2; D may be TRBD1 (5 bases). CDR1 and CDR2 (germline): SGHKS, YYEKEE (reference sequence). Between the trimmed V and J ends, which lost 3 bases and 0 bases, there was a span of 12 bases. The CDR3 has 15 residues. Here the CDR3 reads CASSSGPQANYGYTF. In DNA, the CDR3 is TGTGCCAGCAGCTCGGGACCACAAGCTAACTATGGCTACACCTTC.

The chain carries TRBV7-8 and TRBJ2-1, with D perhaps matching TRBD2 (6 bases). Germline-derived CDR1 and CDR2 are SGHVS and FQNEAQ. V lost 4 bases to trimming and J lost 9 bases, with 13 bases between them. The CDR3 sequence is 13 residues long. The CDR3 nucleotides are TGTGCCAGCAGCTCACCAGGAGGGTTTGAGCAGTTCTTC. This sequence encodes CASSSPGGFEQFF.

The chain is built from TRBV5-1 and TRBJ1-2; TRBD1 aligns across 8 bases. The CDR3 spans 13 residues. With V trimmed by 6 bases and J by 2 bases, 3 bases remained unmatched. The V gene's germline CDR1 is SGHRS and CDR2 YFSETQ. The DNA of the CDR3 is TGCGCCAGCACGGACAGGGTGAACTATGGCTACACCTTC. Its translation is CASTDRVNYGYTF. The full variable domain, with the rest looked up from reference TRBV5-1 and TRBJ1-2, is KAGVTQTPRYLIKTRGQQVTLSCSPISGHRSVSWYQQTPGQGLQFLFEYFSETQRNKGNFPGRFSGRQFSNSRSEMNVSTLELGDSALYLCASTDRVNYGYTFGSGTRLTVV.

This clone appeared a few times. Written as DNA, the CDR3 is TGTGCCATCAAGAAGGGTGAGAATCAGCCCCAGCATTTT. It codes for CAIKKGENQPQHF. The gene calls are TRBV10-3 and TRBJ1-5; D is ambiguous. CDR1 is ENHRY, CDR2 SYGVKD, per germline. The CDR3 length is 13 residues. Trimming removed 7 bases at V and 4 bases at J, with 11 bases between.

The chain recombines TRBV18 with TRBJ1-4; TRBD1 might be the D (5 bases). The ends were cut back, 6 bases at V and 5 bases at J, with 10 bases in the middle. CDR1 and CDR2 from the germline V gene are KGHSH and LQKENI. This CDR3 region has 13 residues. This CDR3 reads CASSRGLNEKLFF. The CDR3 nucleotides read TGTGCCAGCTCTCGGGGGTTAAATGAAAAACTGTTTTTT.

There are many counts of this clone. This rearrangement joins TRBV23-1 to TRBJ2-7; 10 nucleotides align to TRBD2. TRBV23-1 is noted as an ORF with a role that remains uncertain. J gave up 1 base and V 10 bases, and 7 bases lay outside the gene matches. The CDR3 runs 14 residues. The CDR3 DNA is TGCGCCACCCGTAGCGGGAGGAATTCCTACGAGCAGTACGTC. Translating it yields CATRSGRNSYEQYV.